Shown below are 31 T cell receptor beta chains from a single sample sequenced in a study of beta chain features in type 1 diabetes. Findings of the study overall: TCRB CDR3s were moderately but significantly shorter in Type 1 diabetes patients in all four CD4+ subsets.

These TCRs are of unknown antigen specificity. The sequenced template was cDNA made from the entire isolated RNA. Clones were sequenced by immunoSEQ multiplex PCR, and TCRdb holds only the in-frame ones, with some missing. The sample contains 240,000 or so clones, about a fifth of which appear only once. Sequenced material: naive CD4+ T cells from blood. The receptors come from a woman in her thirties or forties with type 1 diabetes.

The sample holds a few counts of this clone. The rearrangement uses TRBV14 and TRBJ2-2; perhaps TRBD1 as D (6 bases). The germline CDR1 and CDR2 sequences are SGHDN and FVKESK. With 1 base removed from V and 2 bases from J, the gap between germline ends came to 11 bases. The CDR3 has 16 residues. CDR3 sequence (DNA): TGTGCCAGCAGCCAAGTAACAGGGAGCAACACCGGGGAGCTGTTTTTT. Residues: CASSQVTGSNTGELFF.

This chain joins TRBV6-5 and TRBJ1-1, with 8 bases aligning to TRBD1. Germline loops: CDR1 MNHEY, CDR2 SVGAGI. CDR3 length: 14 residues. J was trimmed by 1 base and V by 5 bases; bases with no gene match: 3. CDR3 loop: CASSPGQANTEAFF. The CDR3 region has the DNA TGTGCCAGCAGTCCGGGACAGGCGAACACTGAAGCTTTCTTT.

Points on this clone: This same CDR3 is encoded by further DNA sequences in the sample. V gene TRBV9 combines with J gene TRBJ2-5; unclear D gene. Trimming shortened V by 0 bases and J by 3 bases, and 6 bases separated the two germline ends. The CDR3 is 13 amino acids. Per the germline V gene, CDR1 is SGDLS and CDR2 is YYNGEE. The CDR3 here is CASSVGAEETQYF. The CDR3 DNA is TGTGCCAGCAGCGTAGGGGCAGAAGAGACCCAGTACTTC.

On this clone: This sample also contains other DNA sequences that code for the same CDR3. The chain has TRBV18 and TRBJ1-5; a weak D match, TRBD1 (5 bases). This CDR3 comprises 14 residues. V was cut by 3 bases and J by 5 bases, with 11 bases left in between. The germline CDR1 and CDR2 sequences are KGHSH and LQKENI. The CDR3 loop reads CASSPGGGYQPQHF. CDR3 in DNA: TGTGCCAGCTCACCCGGGGGGGGGTATCAGCCCCAGCATTTT.

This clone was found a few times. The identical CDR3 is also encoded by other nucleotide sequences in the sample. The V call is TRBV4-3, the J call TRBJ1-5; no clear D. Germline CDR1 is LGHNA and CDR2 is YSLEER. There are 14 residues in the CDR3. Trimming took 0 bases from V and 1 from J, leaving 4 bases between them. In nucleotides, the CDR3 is TGCGCCAGCAGCCAAGACAGGAGCAATCAGCCCCAGCATTTT. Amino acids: CASSQDRSNQPQHF.

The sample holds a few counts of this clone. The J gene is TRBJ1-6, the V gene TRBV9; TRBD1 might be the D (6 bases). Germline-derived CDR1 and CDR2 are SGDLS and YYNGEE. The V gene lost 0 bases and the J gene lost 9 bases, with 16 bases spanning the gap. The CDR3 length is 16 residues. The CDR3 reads CASSVVSGAWVSPLHF. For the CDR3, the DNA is TGTGCCAGCAGCGTAGTGTCAGGGGCCTGGGTTTCACCCCTCCACTTT.

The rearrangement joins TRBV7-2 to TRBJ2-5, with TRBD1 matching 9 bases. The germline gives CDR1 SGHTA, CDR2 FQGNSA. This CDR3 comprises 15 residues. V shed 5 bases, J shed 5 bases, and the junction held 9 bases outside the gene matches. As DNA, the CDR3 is TGTGCCAGCAGCGCCCGGACAGGGGATGGGGAGACCCAGTACTTC. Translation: CASSARTGDGETQYF.

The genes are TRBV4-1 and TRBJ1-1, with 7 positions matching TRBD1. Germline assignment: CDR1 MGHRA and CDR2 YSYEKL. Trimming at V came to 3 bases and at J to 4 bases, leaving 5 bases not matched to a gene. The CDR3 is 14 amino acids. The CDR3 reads CASSQTGSTTEAFF. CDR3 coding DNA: TGCGCCAGCAGCCAGACAGGGTCGACCACTGAAGCTTTCTTT.

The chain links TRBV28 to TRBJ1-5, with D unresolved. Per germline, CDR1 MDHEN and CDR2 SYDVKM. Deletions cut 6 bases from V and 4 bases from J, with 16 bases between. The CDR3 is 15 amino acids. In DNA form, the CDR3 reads TGTGCCAGCAGGGACTCGAGGGTTAAGAATCAGCCCCAGCATTTT. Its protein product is CASRDSRVKNQPQHF.

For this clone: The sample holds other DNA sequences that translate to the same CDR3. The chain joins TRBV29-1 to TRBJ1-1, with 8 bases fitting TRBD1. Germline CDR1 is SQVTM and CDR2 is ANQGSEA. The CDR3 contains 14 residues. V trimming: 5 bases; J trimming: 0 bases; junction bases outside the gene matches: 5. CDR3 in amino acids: CSVTRTGLNTEAFF. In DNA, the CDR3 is TGCAGCGTTACCCGGACAGGGCTGAACACTGAAGCTTTCTTT.

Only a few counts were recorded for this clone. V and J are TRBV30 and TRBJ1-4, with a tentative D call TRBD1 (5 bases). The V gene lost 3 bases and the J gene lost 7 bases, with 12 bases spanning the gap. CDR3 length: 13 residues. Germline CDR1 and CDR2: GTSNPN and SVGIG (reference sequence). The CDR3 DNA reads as TGTGCCTGGAGGGGACTGCCTGCTGAAAAACTGTTTTTT. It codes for CAWRGLPAEKLFF.

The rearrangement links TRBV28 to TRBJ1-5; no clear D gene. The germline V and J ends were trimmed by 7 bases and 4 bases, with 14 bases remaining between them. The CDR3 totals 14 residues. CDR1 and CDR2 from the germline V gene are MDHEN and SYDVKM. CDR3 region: CASTPAEPNQPQHF. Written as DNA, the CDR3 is TGTGCCAGCACCCCTGCGGAACCGAATCAGCCCCAGCATTTT.

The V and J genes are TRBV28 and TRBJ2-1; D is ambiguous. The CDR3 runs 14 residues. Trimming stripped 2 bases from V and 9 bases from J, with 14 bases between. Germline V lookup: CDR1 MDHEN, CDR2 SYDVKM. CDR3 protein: CASSLRLPRGEQFF. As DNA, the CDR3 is TGTGCCAGCAGTTTAAGGCTCCCCCGCGGTGAGCAGTTCTTC.

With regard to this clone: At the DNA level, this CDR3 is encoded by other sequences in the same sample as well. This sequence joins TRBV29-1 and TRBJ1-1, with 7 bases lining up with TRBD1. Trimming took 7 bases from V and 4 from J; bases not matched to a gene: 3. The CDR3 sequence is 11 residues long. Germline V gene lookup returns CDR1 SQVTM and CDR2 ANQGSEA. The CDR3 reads CSGGGGTEAFF. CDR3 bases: TGCAGCGGAGGGGGCGGCACTGAAGCTTTCTTT.

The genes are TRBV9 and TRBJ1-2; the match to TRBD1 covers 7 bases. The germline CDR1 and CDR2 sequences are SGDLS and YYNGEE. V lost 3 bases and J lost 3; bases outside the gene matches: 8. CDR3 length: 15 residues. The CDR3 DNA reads TGTGCCAGCAGCGCGACAGGGTCGGACGACTATGGCTACACCTTC. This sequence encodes CASSATGSDDYGYTF.

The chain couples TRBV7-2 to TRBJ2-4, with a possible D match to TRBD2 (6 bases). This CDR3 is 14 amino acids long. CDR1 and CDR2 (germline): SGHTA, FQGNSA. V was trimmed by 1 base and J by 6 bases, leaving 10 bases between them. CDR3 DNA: TGTGCCAGCAGCTTAGGGTGGGGAGGAAACATTCAGTACTTC. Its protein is CASSLGWGGNIQYF.

Here the CDR3 DNA reads TGCGCCAGCAGCTTGAGGCAGGGATTTGCAGATACGCAGTATTTT. This sequence encodes CASSLRQGFADTQYF. The rearrangement joins TRBV5-1 to TRBJ2-3, with D perhaps TRBD1 (5 bases). There are 15 residues in the CDR3. Germline V lookup: CDR1 SGHRS, CDR2 YFSETQ. V shed 1 base and J shed 4 bases, with 13 bases lying between them.

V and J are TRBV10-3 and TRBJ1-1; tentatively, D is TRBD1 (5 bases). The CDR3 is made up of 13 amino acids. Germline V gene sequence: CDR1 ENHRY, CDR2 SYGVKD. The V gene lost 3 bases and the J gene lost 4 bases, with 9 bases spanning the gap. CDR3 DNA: TGTGCCATCAGTGATCAGGGAAGCACTGAAGCTTTCTTT. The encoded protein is CAISDQGSTEAFF.

The CDR3 DNA follows: TGTGCCAGCAGCTCGGGGGGCATCGAGCAGTACTTC. It is translated as CASSSGGIEQYF. This chain links TRBV7-2 with TRBJ2-7; D is perhaps TRBD2 (7 bases). The V and J ends lost 4 bases and 6 bases respectively, with 10 bases between them. The germline V gene has CDR1 SGHTA and CDR2 FQGNSA. CDR3 length: 12 amino acids.

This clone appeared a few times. The CDR3 nucleotides read TGTGCCAGCAGCCAATCCAACTACGAGCAGTACTTC. It encodes CASSQSNYEQYF. The chain has TRBV14 and TRBJ2-7; D unresolved. The CDR3 covers 12 residues. With 2 bases removed from V and 3 bases from J, the gap between germline ends came to 5 bases. CDR1 and CDR2 (germline): SGHDN, FVKESK.

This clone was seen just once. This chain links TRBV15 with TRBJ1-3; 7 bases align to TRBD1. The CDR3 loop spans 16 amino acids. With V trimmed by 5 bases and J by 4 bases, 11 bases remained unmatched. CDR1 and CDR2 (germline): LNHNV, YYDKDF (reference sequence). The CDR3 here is CATSPDRTGGGNTIYF. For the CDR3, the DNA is TGTGCCACCAGCCCGGACAGGACCGGAGGGGGAAACACCATATATTTT.

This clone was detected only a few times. In DNA, the CDR3 is TGTGCCAGCGACAGGGTCAATTCACCCCTCCACTTT. As protein: CASDRVNSPLHF. This chain joins TRBV28 and TRBJ1-6, with TRBD1 matching 7 bases. From germline, CDR1 is MDHEN and CDR2 SYDVKM. The ends lost 8 bases at V and 7 bases at J; junction bases unmatched: 2. CDR3 length equals 12 residues.

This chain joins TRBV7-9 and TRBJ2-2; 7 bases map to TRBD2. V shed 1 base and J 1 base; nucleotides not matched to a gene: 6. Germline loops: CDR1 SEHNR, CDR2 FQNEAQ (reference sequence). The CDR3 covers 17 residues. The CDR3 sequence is CASSLGLLAQNTGELFF. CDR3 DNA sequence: TGTGCCAGCAGCTTAGGGCTACTAGCGCAGAACACCGGGGAGCTGTTTTTT.

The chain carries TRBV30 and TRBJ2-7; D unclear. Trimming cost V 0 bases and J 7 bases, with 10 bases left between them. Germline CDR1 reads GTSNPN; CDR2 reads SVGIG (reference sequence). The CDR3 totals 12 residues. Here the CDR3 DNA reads TGTGCCTGGAGTGTACCCCTTCAGGAGCAGTACTTC. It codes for CAWSVPLQEQYF. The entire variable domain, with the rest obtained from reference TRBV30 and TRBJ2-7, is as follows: SQTIHQWPATLVQPVGSPLSLECTVEGTSNPNLYWYRQAAGRGLQLLFYSVGIGQISSEVPQNLSASRPQDRQFILSSKKLLLSDSGFYLCAWSVPLQEQYFGPGTRLTVT.

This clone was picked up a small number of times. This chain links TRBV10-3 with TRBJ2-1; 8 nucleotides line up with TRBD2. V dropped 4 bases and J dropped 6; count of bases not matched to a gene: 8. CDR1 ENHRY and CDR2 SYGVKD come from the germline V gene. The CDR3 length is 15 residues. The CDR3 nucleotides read TGTGCCATCAGTGCCTTGAGCGGGGGACTCAATGAGCAGTTCTTC. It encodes CAISALSGGLNEQFF.

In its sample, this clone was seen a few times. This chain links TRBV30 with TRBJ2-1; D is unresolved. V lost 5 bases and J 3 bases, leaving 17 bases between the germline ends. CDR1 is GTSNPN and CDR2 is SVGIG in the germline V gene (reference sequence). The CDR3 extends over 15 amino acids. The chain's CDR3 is CAWGQAELGYNEQFF. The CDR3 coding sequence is TGTGCCTGGGGGCAGGCCGAGCTCGGCTACAATGAGCAGTTCTTC.

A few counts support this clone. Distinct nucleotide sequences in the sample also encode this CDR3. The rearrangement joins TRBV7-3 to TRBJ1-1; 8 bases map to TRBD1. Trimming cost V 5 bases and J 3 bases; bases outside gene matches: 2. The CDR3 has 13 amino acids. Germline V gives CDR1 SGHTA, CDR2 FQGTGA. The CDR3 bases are TGTGCCAGCAGCATACAGGGGGACACTGAAGCTTTCTTT. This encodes CASSIQGDTEAFF.

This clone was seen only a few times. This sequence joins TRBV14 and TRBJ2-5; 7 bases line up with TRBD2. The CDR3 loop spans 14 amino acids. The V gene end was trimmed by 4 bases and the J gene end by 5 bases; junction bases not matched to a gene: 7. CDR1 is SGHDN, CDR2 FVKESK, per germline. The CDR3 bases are TGTGCCAGCAGCCGTCTAGCGGCGAGGGAGACCCAGTACTTC. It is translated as CASSRLAARETQYF.

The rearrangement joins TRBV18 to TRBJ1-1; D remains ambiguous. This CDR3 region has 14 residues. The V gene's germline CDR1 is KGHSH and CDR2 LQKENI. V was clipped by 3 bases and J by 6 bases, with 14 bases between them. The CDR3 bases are TGTGCCAGCTCACCGATGAGTCCAATTGCTGAAGCTTTCTTT. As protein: CASSPMSPIAEAFF.

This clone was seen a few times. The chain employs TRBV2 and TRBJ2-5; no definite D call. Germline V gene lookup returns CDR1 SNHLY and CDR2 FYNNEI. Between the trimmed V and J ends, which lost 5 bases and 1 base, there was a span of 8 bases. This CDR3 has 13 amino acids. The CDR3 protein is CASSLRFQETQYF. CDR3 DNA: TGTGCCAGCAGTCTACGATTCCAAGAGACCCAGTACTTC.

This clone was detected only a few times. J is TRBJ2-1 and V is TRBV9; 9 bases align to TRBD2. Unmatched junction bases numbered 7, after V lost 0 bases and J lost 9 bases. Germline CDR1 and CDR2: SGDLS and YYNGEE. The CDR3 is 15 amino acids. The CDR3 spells CASSVGGSGSGEQFF. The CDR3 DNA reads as TGTGCCAGCAGCGTAGGGGGTAGCGGGAGTGGTGAGCAGTTCTTC.